The following is a TCR beta chain sequence with its context. The assay was immunoSEQ multiplex PCR, and TCRdb's table has in-frame clones only and misses some. Among tens of thousands of clones listed, 85% to 95% were seen once. This specimen comes from a study of cytomegalovirus exposure and HLA in healthy donors. The CDR3 spans 15 residues. The germline V gene has CDR1 MDHEN and CDR2 SYDVKM. Trimming cost V 6 bases and J 3 bases; bases outside gene matches: 6. The chain uses TRBV28 and TRBJ2-7, with TRBD2 matching over 12 bases. Specimen: PBMCs. The TCR originated in a woman under 30 in good health and CMV-seropositive. CDR3 protein: CASSSGLAGRYEQYF. The CDR3 DNA reads TGTGCCAGCAGCTCCGGACTAGCGGGACGCTACGAGCAGTACTTC.